These 16 T cell receptor beta chains originate from one sample sequenced in a study of T cell responses to AZD1222 COVID-19 vaccine. Libraries were prepared by immunoSEQ multiplex PCR; TCRdb keeps only in-frame clonotypes and omits some of them. The data show tens of thousands of clones, 89% seen once. The starting material was peripheral blood, obtained 28 days after the second AZD1222 dose. The receptors stem from an adult who received the AZD1222 COVID-19 vaccine.

V usage is TRBV9 and J usage is TRBJ2-7; tentatively, D is TRBD2 (6 bases). This CDR3 is 14 amino acids long. Germline assignment: CDR1 SGDLS and CDR2 YYNGEE. V was pared by 0 bases and J by 7 bases, with 14 bases between. CDR3 sequence (DNA): TGTGCCAGCAGCGTAGCCTCTGTAGCGGTGGAGCAGTACTTC. Its protein product is CASSVASVAVEQYF.

The chain combines TRBV3-1 (or the pseudogene TRBV3-2) with TRBJ1-2, with a possible D match to TRBD1 (5 bases). This CDR3 is 17 amino acids long. The V end lost 4 bases, the J end lost 5 bases, and 23 bases lay between the germline ends. Looked up from germline, CDR1 is LGHDT and CDR2 is YNNKEL (reference sequence). The chain's CDR3 is CASSRFGRLGARYGYTF. The CDR3, as DNA: TGTGCCAGCAGCCGATTCGGTCGGCTAGGGGCGAGGTATGGCTACACCTTC.

This chain joins TRBV30 and TRBJ1-5; D call uncertain. This CDR3 has 14 amino acids. Trimming stripped 2 bases from V and 4 bases from J, with 12 bases between. Germline assignment: CDR1 GTSNPN and CDR2 SVGIG (reference sequence). The CDR3 sequence: CAWSWAGPNQPQHF. The CDR3 coding sequence is TGTGCCTGGAGTTGGGCAGGACCTAATCAGCCCCAGCATTTT.

This chain joins TRBV7-9 and TRBJ1-5; TRBD1 agrees at 7 bases. CDR3 size: 13 residues. In germline, CDR1 is SEHNR, CDR2 FQNEAQ (reference sequence). V dropped 5 bases and J dropped 7; count of bases not matched to a gene: 5. As DNA, the CDR3 is TGTGCCAGCAGCCGACAGGGACGGCAGCCCCAGCATTTT. Translated, it gives CASSRQGRQPQHF.

The chain joins TRBV11-3 to TRBJ2-7, with D maybe TRBD1 (5 bases). Germline V CDR1 and CDR2: SGHNT, YENEEA. The CDR3 extends over 16 amino acids. Trimming stripped 0 bases from V and 2 bases from J, with 14 bases between. Here the CDR3 DNA reads TGTGCCAGCAGCTTAGATTACAGGCACCTACCCTACGAGCAGTACGTC. Its translation: CASSLDYRHLPYEQYV.

CDR3 bases: TGCGCCAACGATGAGGTCCGGGACAGGTACGAGCAGTACGTC. Translating it yields CANDEVRDRYEQYV. The rearrangement joins TRBV23-1 to TRBJ2-7, with 8 bases that match TRBD1. TRBV23-1 is classed as an ORF, of uncertain function. V was clipped by 10 bases and J by 4 bases; unmatched bases: 12. There are 14 residues in the CDR3.

The V and J genes are TRBV3-1 (or the pseudogene TRBV3-2) and TRBJ1-1; D is ambiguous. Germline V lookup: CDR1 LGHDT, CDR2 YNNKEL (reference sequence). Trimming took off 1 base at V and 7 bases at J, with 10 bases between the two ends. This CDR3 comprises 13 residues. CDR3 sequence reads: CASSQGGLSEAFF. The CDR3 bases are TGTGCCAGCAGCCAAGGAGGCCTAAGTGAAGCTTTCTTT.

V and J are TRBV25-1 and TRBJ1-6, with 8 nucleotides matching TRBD1. The CDR3 extends over 13 amino acids. Trimming took 9 bases from V and 9 from J; bases not matched to a gene: 7. Germline V gene lookup returns CDR1 MGHDK and CDR2 SYGVNS. The CDR3 DNA follows: TGTGCCAGTAGGACAGGGCGGATTTCACCCCTCCACTTT. Its protein product is CASRTGRISPLHF.

This clone was recorded only once. V gene TRBV5-4 combines with J gene TRBJ2-1, with 11 bases matching TRBD2. With 4 bases clipped from V and 9 bases from J, the junction kept 9 bases outside the gene matches. The CDR3 spans 15 residues. Germline lookup yields CDR1 SGHNT and CDR2 YYREEE (reference sequence). CDR3 residues: CASSETSGSVTEQFF. CDR3 in DNA: TGTGCCAGCAGCGAAACTAGCGGGAGTGTTACTGAGCAGTTCTTC. The full variable domain, its missing parts supplied by reference TRBV5-4 and TRBJ2-1, is ETGVTQSPTHLIKTRGQQVTLRCSSQSGHNTVSWYQQALGQGPQFIFQYYREEENGRGNFPPRFSGLQFPNYSSELNVNALELDDSALYLCASSETSGSVTEQFFGPGTRLTVL.

The V and J genes are TRBV5-6 and TRBJ1-4, with 8 bases identical to TRBD1. The V gene end was trimmed by 3 bases and the J gene end by 7 bases; junction bases not matched to a gene: 8. Germline V gene lookup returns CDR1 SGHDT and CDR2 YYEEEE. CDR3 length equals 15 residues. The CDR3 loop is CASSSLGQGGEKLFF. As DNA, the CDR3 is TGTGCCAGCAGCTCACTCGGACAGGGTGGTGAAAAACTGTTTTTT.

This sequence joins TRBV30 and TRBJ1-2; no clear D gene. This CDR3 has 14 residues. Per the germline V gene, CDR1 is GTSNPN and CDR2 is SVGIG (reference sequence). V dropped 3 bases and J dropped 3 bases, with 14 bases sitting between them. CDR3 sequence (DNA): TGTGCCTGGAGGGACGTTCCGATCCACTATGGCTACACCTTC. It encodes CAWRDVPIHYGYTF. The full variable domain, completed using reference TRBV30 and TRBJ1-2, is SQTIHQWPATLVQPVGSPLSLECTVEGTSNPNLYWYRQAAGRGLQLLFYSVGIGQISSEVPQNLSASRPQDRQFILSSKKLLLSDSGFYLCAWRDVPIHYGYTFGSGTRLTVV.

This chain connects TRBV6-5 to TRBJ2-6; D unresolved. Trimming left V 11 bases short and J 0 bases short, with 8 bases between. Germline V gene lookup returns CDR1 MNHEY and CDR2 SVGAGI. This CDR3 has 13 residues. CDR3 residues: CAARTSGANVLTF. The DNA of the CDR3 is TGTGCCGCCAGAACCTCTGGGGCCAACGTCCTGACTTTC.

The chain has TRBV5-4 and TRBJ2-3, with D tentatively TRBD2 (6 bases). Trimming pared 4 bases from V and 5 bases from J, leaving 14 bases between. The CDR3 sequence is 14 residues long. Per germline, CDR1 SGHNT and CDR2 YYREEE (reference sequence). The CDR3 is CASSKGLPRDTQYF. In DNA form, the CDR3 reads TGTGCCAGCAGCAAGGGACTCCCAAGAGATACGCAGTATTTT. The full variable domain, its missing parts supplied by reference TRBV5-4 and TRBJ2-3, is ETGVTQSPTHLIKTRGQQVTLRCSSQSGHNTVSWYQQALGQGPQFIFQYYREEENGRGNFPPRFSGLQFPNYSSELNVNALELDDSALYLCASSKGLPRDTQYFGPGTRLTVL.

The CDR3 bases are TGTGCCACCGGAGGGCGGAAGGCTGAAGCTTTCTTT. Translating it yields CATGGRKAEAFF. The V and J genes are TRBV10-3 and TRBJ1-1; no firm D call. The CDR3 runs to 12 residues. Trimming removed 10 bases from V and 6 bases from J, with 15 bases in between. Germline assignment: CDR1 ENHRY and CDR2 SYGVKD.

CDR3 region: CASRVVAGGGELFF. The CDR3 DNA is TGTGCCAGCCGCGTTGTAGCGGGAGGCGGGGAGCTGTTTTTT. The chain has TRBV19 and TRBJ2-2; TRBD2 matches at 10 bases. Germline CDR1 and CDR2: LNHDA and SQIVND (reference sequence). The CDR3 covers 14 residues. V lost 9 bases and J lost 7; bases outside the gene matches: 8.

This clone was detected once. The genes are TRBV3-1 (or the pseudogene TRBV3-2) and TRBJ1-1; D unresolved. This CDR3 is 15 amino acids long. With 1 base removed from V and 1 base from J, the gap between germline ends came to 10 bases. Germline-derived CDR1 and CDR2 are LGHDT and YNNKEL (reference sequence). CDR3 coding DNA: TGTGCCAGCAGCCAAGGTTCCCTGCCGAACACTGAAGCTTTCTTT. Translating gives CASSQGSLPNTEAFF.